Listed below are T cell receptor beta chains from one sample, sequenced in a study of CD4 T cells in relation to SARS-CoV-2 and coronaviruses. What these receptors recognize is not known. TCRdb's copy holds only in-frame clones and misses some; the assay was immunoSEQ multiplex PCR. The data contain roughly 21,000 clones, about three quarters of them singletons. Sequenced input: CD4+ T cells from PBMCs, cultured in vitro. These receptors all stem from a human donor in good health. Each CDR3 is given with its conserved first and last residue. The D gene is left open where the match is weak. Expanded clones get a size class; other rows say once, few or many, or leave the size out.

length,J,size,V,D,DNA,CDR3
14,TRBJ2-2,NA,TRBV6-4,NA,TGTGCCAGCAGTGAAGGGGAGAGTACCGGGGAGCTGTTTTTT,CASSEGESTGELFF
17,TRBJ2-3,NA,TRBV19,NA,TGTGCCAGTAGTATAGATATGGGTCGGAAAGTCGCAGATACGCAGTATTTT,CASSIDMGRKVADTQYF
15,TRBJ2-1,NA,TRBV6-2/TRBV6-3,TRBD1,TGTGCCAGCAGCCCCGACAGGGGGTGGTATAATGAGCAGTTCTTC,CASSPDRGWYNEQFF
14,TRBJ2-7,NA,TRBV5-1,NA,TGCGCCAGCAGCTTGTCGGGCGCTTCCTACGAGCAGTACTTC,CASSLSGASYEQYF
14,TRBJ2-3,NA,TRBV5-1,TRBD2,TGCGCCAGCAGCCCAGGACTAGGGGCCGATACGCAGTATTTT,CASSPGLGADTQYF
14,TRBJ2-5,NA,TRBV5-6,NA,TGTGCCAGCAGCTTCTCCGGGACCCAAGAGACCCAGTACTTC,CASSFSGTQETQYF
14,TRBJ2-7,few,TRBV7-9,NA,TGTGCCAGCAGCTTATACCCAAACTCCTACGAGCAGTACTTC,CASSLYPNSYEQYF
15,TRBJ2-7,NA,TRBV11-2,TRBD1,TGTGCCAGCAGCTTAAGATCACGGGACAGGTACGAGCAGTACTTC,CASSLRSRDRYEQYF
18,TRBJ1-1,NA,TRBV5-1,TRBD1,TGCGCCAGCAATATCAACGGGGGACAGGGGCATCCGAGCACTGAAGCTTTCTTT,CASNINGGQGHPSTEAFF
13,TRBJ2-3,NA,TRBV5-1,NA,TGCGCCAGCAGATCGAGTAGTTTAGATACGCAGTATTTT,CASRSSSLDTQYF
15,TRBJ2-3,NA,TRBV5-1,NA,TGCGCCAGCAGCTTACGGACCGGAGCCACAGATACGCAGTATTTT,CASSLRTGATDTQYF
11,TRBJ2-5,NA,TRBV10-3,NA,TGTGCCATCAGTGAGGGGGAGACCCAGTACTTC,CAISEGETQYF
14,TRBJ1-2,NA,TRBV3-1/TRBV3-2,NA,TGTGCCAGCAGCCGCCCGACAGCTAACTATGGCTACACCTTC,CASSRPTANYGYTF
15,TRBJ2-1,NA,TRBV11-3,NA,TGTGCCAGCAGCCGGGGAGACGGATCCTACAATGAGCAGTTCTTC,CASSRGDGSYNEQFF
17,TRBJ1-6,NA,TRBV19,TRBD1,TGTGCCAGTAGTGCCTACCGAGGGGACAGCACTAATTCACCCCTCCACTTT,CASSAYRGDSTNSPLHF
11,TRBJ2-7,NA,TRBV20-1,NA,TGCAGTGTTTATGACCAGTACGAGCAGTACTTC,CSVYDQYEQYF
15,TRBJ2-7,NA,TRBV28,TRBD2,TGTGCCAGCAGTCAGACTAGCGCCCACTCCTACGAGCAGTACTTC,CASSQTSAHSYEQYF
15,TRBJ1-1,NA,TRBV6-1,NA,TGTGCCAGCAGTGAAGCTCTACAAACGAACACTGAAGCTTTCTTT,CASSEALQTNTEAFF
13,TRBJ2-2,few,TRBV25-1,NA,TGTGCCAGCAGTGAAATCCACGGCGGGGAGCTGTTTTTT,CASSEIHGGELFF
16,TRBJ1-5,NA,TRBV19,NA,TGTGCCAGTAGTATGAGAGAGGGGGGATCCGCTCAGCCCCAGCATTTT,CASSMREGGSAQPQHF
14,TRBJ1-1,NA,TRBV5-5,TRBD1,TGTGCCAGCAGGTGGGACAGGGGGAACACTGAAGCTTTCTTT,CASRWDRGNTEAFF
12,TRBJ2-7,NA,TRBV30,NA,TGTGCCTGGAGTGTAACAGGGTACGAGCAGTACTTC,CAWSVTGYEQYF
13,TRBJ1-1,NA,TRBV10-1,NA,TGCGCCAGCACCCCCCGGAGGGGGACTGAAGCTTTCTTT,CASTPRRGTEAFF
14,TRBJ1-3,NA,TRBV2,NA,TGTGCCAGCAGTGGGTACAGCTCTGGAAACACCATATATTTT,CASSGYSSGNTIYF
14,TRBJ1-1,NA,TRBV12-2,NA,TGTGCAAGTCGCGAGACCCCTACCGTGGCTGAAGCTTTCTTT,CASRETPTVAEAFF
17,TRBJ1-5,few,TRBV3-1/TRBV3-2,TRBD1,TGTGCCAGCAGCCAAGCCATGACAGGGGGCAGCAATCAGCCCCAGCATTTT,CASSQAMTGGSNQPQHF
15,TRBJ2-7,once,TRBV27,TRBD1,TGTGCCAGCACCCAGACCGGGACAGGTAGCCACGAGCAGTACTTC,CASTQTGTGSHEQYF
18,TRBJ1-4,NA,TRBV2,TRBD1,TGTGCCAGCAGTGAAACTCCGGGACAGGGTAGGACTAATGAAAAACTGTTTTTT,CASSETPGQGRTNEKLFF
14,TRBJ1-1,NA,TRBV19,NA,TGTGCCAGTAGTAACTACAGGGTTAGGACTGAAGCTTTCTTT,CASSNYRVRTEAFF
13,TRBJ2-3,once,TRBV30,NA,TGTGCCTGGAGTGTACGCCTCGGAGATACGCAGTATTTT,CAWSVRLGDTQYF
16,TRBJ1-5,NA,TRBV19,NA,TGTGCCAGTAGTATAGTAACAGGGTCGGTTAGGCAGCCCCAGCATTTT,CASSIVTGSVRQPQHF
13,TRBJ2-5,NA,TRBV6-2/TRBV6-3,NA,TGTGCCAGCAGTTGGAGGGGTGGAGAGACCCAGTACTTC,CASSWRGGETQYF
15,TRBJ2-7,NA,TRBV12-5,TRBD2,TGTGCTAGTGGTTTGGGGAGCGGGACCTCGAACGAGCAGTACTTC,CASGLGSGTSNEQYF
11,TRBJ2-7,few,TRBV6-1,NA,TGTGCCAGCAGTGAAGGAATGGAGCAGTACTTC,CASSEGMEQYF
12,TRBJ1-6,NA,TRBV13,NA,TGTGCCAGCAGCTTGGGTTCTTCACCCCTCCACTTT,CASSLGSSPLHF
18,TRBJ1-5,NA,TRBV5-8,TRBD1,TGTGCCAGCAGCCACCTCGGGACAGGCGATTATAGCAATCAGCCCCAGCATTTT,CASSHLGTGDYSNQPQHF
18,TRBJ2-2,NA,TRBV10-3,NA,TGTGCCATCAGTGAAAACCGACCCTCACCCACGAACACCGGGGAGCTGTTTTTT,CAISENRPSPTNTGELFF
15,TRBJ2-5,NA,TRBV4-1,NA,TGCGCCAGCAGCCAATTGGCACTAGCCGAAGAGACCCAGTACTTC,CASSQLALAEETQYF
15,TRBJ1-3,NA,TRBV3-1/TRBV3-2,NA,TGTGCCAGCAGCCAAGATCCGGGGGTCGGAAACACCATATATTTT,CASSQDPGVGNTIYF
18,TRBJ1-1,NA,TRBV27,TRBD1,TGTGCCAGCAGCCGTCGCCCAGCCGGGACAGGGTTAAACACTGAAGCTTTCTTT,CASSRRPAGTGLNTEAFF
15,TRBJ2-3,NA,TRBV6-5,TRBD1,TGTGCCAGCAGTTGGGCGGGACAGGGGACAGATACGCAGTATTTT,CASSWAGQGTDTQYF